These 20 T cell receptor beta chains were all obtained from the same sample, sequenced in a study of cytomegalovirus exposure and HLA in healthy donors. The PCR was carried out with 60 Vbeta primers and 13 Jbeta primers. Assay used: immunoSEQ multiplex PCR; TCRdb lists only in-frame clones, some missing. This repertoire shows under 200,000 clones, over 80% found once; its top ten account for approximately 2%. The sequencing sample was made of PBMCs. The receptor source for this set is a human donor in good health.

V usage is TRBV7-2 and J usage is TRBJ1-2; 8 nucleotides line up with TRBD1. The CDR3 is 15 residues long. Germline trimming cut 0 bases from V and 2 bases from J; bases unmatched to any gene: 2. In germline, CDR1 is SGHTA, CDR2 FQGNSA. CDR3 nucleotides: TGTGCCAGCAGCTTAGCGCAGGGGGCCAACTATGGCTACACCTTC. Its protein product is CASSLAQGANYGYTF. The entire variable domain, with the rest obtained from reference TRBV7-2 and TRBJ1-2, is as follows: GAGVSQSPSNKVTEKGKDVELRCDPISGHTALYWYRQSLGQGLEFLIYFQGNSAPDKSGLPSDRFSAERTGGSVSTLTIQRTQQEDSAVYLCASSLAQGANYGYTFGSGTRLTVV.

The V call is TRBV29-1, the J call TRBJ2-3; 8 nucleotides match TRBD1. Germline V gives CDR1 SQVTM, CDR2 ANQGSEA. CDR3 length: 13 residues. Germline trimming cut 1 base from V and 6 bases from J; bases unmatched to any gene: 3. The CDR3 reads CSVEGTGRDTQYF. DNA of the CDR3: TGCAGCGTTGAAGGGACAGGGAGGGATACGCAGTATTTT.

This chain uses TRBV2 with TRBJ1-1; 11 bases agree with TRBD1. There are 16 residues in the CDR3. CDR1 SNHLY and CDR2 FYNNEI come from the germline V gene. After removal of 7 bases from V and 2 bases from J, the junction contained 9 bases not matched to a gene. CDR3 region: CASNAPGQGVNTEAFF. CDR3 nucleotides: TGTGCCAGCAATGCCCCGGGACAGGGGGTAAACACTGAAGCTTTCTTT.

This clone was seen a few times. This chain uses TRBV5-4 with TRBJ2-1, with a weak D call TRBD1 (6 bases). The CDR3 contains 16 residues. From germline, CDR1 is SGHNT and CDR2 YYREEE (reference sequence). Trimming took off 3 bases at V and 7 bases at J, with 20 bases between the two ends. CDR3 loop: CASSYRVGERTNEQFF. Here the CDR3 DNA reads TGTGCCAGCAGCTACAGGGTTGGGGAACGTACAAATGAGCAGTTCTTC.

The rearrangement uses TRBV4-1 and TRBJ1-1; tentative D call: TRBD1 (5 bases). V dropped 6 bases and J dropped 1 base, with 6 bases sitting between them. Germline CDR1 reads MGHRA; CDR2 reads YSYEKL. CDR3 size: 12 residues. The CDR3 region is CASRGQNTEAFF. The CDR3 DNA reads as TGCGCCAGCAGGGGGCAGAACACTGAAGCTTTCTTT.

The chain combines TRBV7-2 with TRBJ2-3, with D maybe TRBD1 (8 bases). V lost 5 bases, J lost 5 bases, and 17 bases lay in between. The CDR3 loop spans 15 amino acids. Germline V gives CDR1 SGHTA, CDR2 FQGNSA. The CDR3 DNA sequence: TGTGCCAGCAGCACACAGGGGGAGGGGATAGATACGCAGTATTTT. This sequence encodes CASSTQGEGIDTQYF.

This clone was seen only once. The chain is built from TRBV7-8 and TRBJ1-2; possibly TRBD1 for D (6 bases). V was cut by 0 bases and J by 3 bases, with 17 bases left in between. The germline CDR1 and CDR2 sequences are SGHVS and FQNEAQ. The CDR3 totals 17 residues. DNA for the CDR3: TGTGCCAGCAGCTTAGCGGGGGCCCAGGCCGTAGACTATGGCTACACCTTC. Residues: CASSLAGAQAVDYGYTF.

This chain connects TRBV7-9 to TRBJ1-3; D is possibly TRBD1 (6 bases). The CDR3 extends over 13 amino acids. Trimming took 4 bases from V and 4 from J, leaving 8 bases between them. Germline lookup yields CDR1 SEHNR and CDR2 FQNEAQ (reference sequence). The CDR3 reads CASSSGQGNTIYF. The CDR3 bases are TGTGCCAGCAGCTCGGGACAAGGAAACACCATATATTTT.

V usage is TRBV11-3 and J usage is TRBJ2-7; D gene unclear. Germline-derived CDR1 and CDR2 are SGHNT and YENEEA. CDR3 size: 12 residues. V shed 5 bases and J shed 1 base, with 6 bases lying between them. CDR3 nucleotide sequence: TGTGCCAGCAGCCCCCAGTCCTACGAGCAGTACTTC. As protein: CASSPQSYEQYF.

The chain has TRBV27 and TRBJ1-2, with D maybe TRBD1 (5 bases). CDR3 length equals 16 residues. Germline CDR1 is MNHEY and CDR2 is SMNVEV (reference sequence). Between the trimmed V and J ends, which lost 2 bases and 3 bases, there was a span of 16 bases. CDR3 coding DNA: TGTGCCAGCAGTTTACGCAGGGAGGGTAGTTACTATGGCTACACCTTC. It codes for CASSLRREGSYYGYTF.

This chain connects TRBV6-5 to TRBJ2-5, with 7 bases aligning to TRBD2. Germline V gene data show CDR1 as MNHEY and CDR2 as SVGAGI. The CDR3 runs to 15 residues. Trimming cost V 3 bases and J 2 bases; bases outside gene matches: 6. DNA of the CDR3: TGTGCCAGCAGTTATTTGGCGGGGGTTCAAGAGACCCAGTACTTC. Its protein product is CASSYLAGVQETQYF.

The gene calls are TRBV5-4 and TRBJ2-2; D uncertain. Trimming pared 2 bases from V and 0 bases from J, leaving 11 bases between. CDR1 and CDR2 (germline): SGHNT, YYREEE (reference sequence). This CDR3 is built from 16 residues. CDR3 protein: CASSFPGSSNTGELFF. DNA of the CDR3: TGTGCCAGCAGCTTTCCGGGTTCCTCGAACACCGGGGAGCTGTTTTTT.

In its sample, this clone was seen once. The junction shows a germline mismatch at one end, possibly a read error. The J gene is TRBJ1-2, the V gene TRBV7-2; perhaps TRBD1 as D (6 bases). Per the germline V gene, CDR1 is SGHTA and CDR2 is FQGNSA. There are 12 residues in the CDR3. The CDR3 DNA reads TGTGCCAGCAGCACCTATATGGGGACACGAGACTTC. Translation: CASSTYMGTRDF.

The chain couples TRBV5-4 to TRBJ2-2; 14 bases are a match to TRBD2. This CDR3 spans 16 amino acids. V trimming: 4 bases; J trimming: 5 bases; junction bases outside the gene matches: 4. From germline, CDR1 is SGHNT and CDR2 YYREEE (reference sequence). CDR3 in amino acids: CASSKTSGGGTGELFF. CDR3 DNA: TGTGCCAGCAGCAAGACTAGCGGGGGGGGGACCGGGGAGCTGTTTTTT.

The J gene is TRBJ1-4, the V gene TRBV29-1; D is possibly TRBD1 (6 bases). The CDR3 is made up of 15 amino acids. Per the germline V gene, CDR1 is SQVTM and CDR2 is ANQGSEA. V lost 4 bases, J lost 8 bases, and 20 bases lay in between. CDR3 DNA sequence: TGCAGCGTTGGGGCTTTTGGGGGCGGCTGGGAAAAACTGTTTTTT. It encodes CSVGAFGGGWEKLFF.

The chain carries TRBV13 and TRBJ2-7; D possibly corresponds to TRBD1 (5 bases). The CDR3 spans 13 residues. CDR1 and CDR2 (germline): PRHDT, FYEKMQ (reference sequence). V was trimmed by 1 base and J by 7 bases, leaving 11 bases between them. CDR3 nucleotide sequence: TGTGCCAGCAGCTTAGTCCGCGCAGGGGAGCAGTACTTC. It is translated as CASSLVRAGEQYF.

The chain combines TRBV19 with TRBJ1-5; 8 bases fit TRBD1. CDR1 and CDR2 from the germline V gene are LNHDA and SQIVND (reference sequence). J gave up 1 base and V 1 base, and 3 bases lay outside the gene matches. The length of the CDR3 is 16 residues. The CDR3 DNA sequence: TGTGCCAGTAGTATAGCACAGGGGGTGAGCAATCAGCCCCAGCATTTT. Its translation: CASSIAQGVSNQPQHF.

CDR3 in DNA: TGCGCCAGCAGCCAAGTGTCTAGCGGGGGGCCCGGCATTCAGTACTTC. Its protein is CASSQVSSGGPGIQYF. V is TRBV4-1 and J is TRBJ2-4; TRBD2 agrees at 11 bases. This CDR3 is 16 amino acids long. Germline lookup yields CDR1 MGHRA and CDR2 YSYEKL. With 1 base clipped from V and 9 bases from J, the junction kept 8 bases outside the gene matches.

DNA for the CDR3: TGTGCCAGCAGCTTAGGTAGGACAGGGTTTGAGGGCAATCAGCCCCAGCATTTT. It translates to CASSLGRTGFEGNQPQHF. The gene calls are TRBV11-2 and TRBJ1-5, with TRBD1 matching 8 bases. The CDR3 runs to 18 residues. J lost 2 bases, V lost 1 base, and 10 bases had no gene match. Germline-derived CDR1 and CDR2 are SGHAT and FQNNGV.

V gene TRBV6-5 combines with J gene TRBJ2-7; a weak D match, TRBD2 (6 bases). V was trimmed by 2 bases and J by 6 bases, leaving 11 bases between them. The CDR3 extends over 13 amino acids. Germline-derived CDR1 and CDR2 are MNHEY and SVGAGI. The CDR3 sequence: CASSYTGLSEQYF. The CDR3 DNA follows: TGTGCCAGCAGTTACACGGGACTGAGCGAGCAGTACTTC.